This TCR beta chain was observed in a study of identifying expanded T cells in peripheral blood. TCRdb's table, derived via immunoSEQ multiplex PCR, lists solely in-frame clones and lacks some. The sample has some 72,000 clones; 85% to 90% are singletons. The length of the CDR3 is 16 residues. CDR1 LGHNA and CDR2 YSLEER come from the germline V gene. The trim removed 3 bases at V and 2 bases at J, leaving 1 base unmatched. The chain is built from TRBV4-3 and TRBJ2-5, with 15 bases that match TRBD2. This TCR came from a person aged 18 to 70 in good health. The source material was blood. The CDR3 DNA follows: TGCGCCAGCAGCCATGGGACTAGCGGGGGGCAAGAGACCCAGTACTTC. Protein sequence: CASSHGTSGGQETQYF.